This TCR beta chain was observed in a study of blood T cell repertoires in COVID-19. For the study at large: T cells, B-cell-depleted T cells, or PBMCs provided the cDNA or gDNA that served as material.

In the original analysis: Reference gene primer amplification yielded estimated nucleated cell counts. Libraries were prepared by immunoSEQ multiplex PCR; TCRdb keeps only in-frame clonotypes and omits some of them. The V and J calls and clone size come from that table; D and trimming were worked out from the DNA. The sample has 200,000 or so clones, 85% seen once. This CDR3 has 17 amino acids. Trimming stripped 0 bases from V and 0 bases from J, with 10 bases between. The germline CDR1 and CDR2 sequences are SGHTS and YDEGEE. The sequence derives from a person aged 65 to 85 with COVID-19, enrolled during active disease. This sequence joins TRBV5-8 and TRBJ2-6; D gene uncertain. The sequenced material came from peripheral blood. In nucleotides, the CDR3 is TGTGCCAGCAGCTTGGGAGACCGGAGCTCTGGGGCCAACGTCCTGACTTTC. Its protein is CASSLGDRSSGANVLTF. Filled out from reference TRBV5-8 and TRBJ2-6, the complete variable domain reads EAGVTQSPTHLIKTRGQQATLRCSPISGHTSVYWYQQALGLGLQFLLWYDEGEERNRGNFPPRFSGRQFPNYSSELNVNALELEDSALYLCASSLGDRSSGANVLTFGAGSRLTVL.